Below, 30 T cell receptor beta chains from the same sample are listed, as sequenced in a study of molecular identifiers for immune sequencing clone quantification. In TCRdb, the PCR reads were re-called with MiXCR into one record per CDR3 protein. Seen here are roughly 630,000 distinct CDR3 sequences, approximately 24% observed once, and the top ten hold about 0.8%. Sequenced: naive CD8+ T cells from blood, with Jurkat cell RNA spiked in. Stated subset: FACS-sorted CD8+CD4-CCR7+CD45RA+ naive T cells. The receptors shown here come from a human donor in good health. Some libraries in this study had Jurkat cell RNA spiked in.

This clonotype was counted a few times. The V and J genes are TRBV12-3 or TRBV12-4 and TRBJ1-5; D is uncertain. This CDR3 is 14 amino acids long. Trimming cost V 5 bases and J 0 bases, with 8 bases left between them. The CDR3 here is CASSQHGSNQPQHF. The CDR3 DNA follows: TGTGCCAGCAGTCAACACGGTAGCAATCAGCCCCAGCATTTT.

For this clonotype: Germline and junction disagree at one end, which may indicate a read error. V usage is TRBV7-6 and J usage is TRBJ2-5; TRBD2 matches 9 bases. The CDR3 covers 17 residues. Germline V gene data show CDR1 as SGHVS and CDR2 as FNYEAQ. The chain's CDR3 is CASSPLVGLAGQEPQYF. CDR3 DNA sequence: TGTGCCAGCAGTCCCTTAGTAGGGCTAGCGGGACAAGAGCCCCAGTACTTC.

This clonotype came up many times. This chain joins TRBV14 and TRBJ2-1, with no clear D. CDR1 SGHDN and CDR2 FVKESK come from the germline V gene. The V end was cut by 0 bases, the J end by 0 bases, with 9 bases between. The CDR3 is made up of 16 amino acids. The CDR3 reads CASSQDAYVSYNEQFF. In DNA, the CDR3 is TGTGCCAGCAGCCAAGACGCTTACGTCTCCTACAATGAGCAGTTCTTC.

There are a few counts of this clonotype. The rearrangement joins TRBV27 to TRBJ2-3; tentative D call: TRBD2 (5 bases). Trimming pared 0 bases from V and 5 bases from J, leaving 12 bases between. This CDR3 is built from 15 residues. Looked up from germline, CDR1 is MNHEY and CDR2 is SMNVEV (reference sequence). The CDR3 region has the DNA TGTGCCAGCAGTTTATCGTCCGGGGTTGGAGATACGCAGTATTTT. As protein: CASSLSSGVGDTQYF.

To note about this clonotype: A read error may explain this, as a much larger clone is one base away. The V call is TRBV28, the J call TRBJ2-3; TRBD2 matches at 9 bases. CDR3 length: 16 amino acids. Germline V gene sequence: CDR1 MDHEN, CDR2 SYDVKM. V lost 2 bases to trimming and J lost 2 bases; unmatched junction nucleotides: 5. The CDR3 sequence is CASSLNSSGITDTQYF. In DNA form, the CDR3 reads TGTGCCAGCAGTTTAAACTCTAGCGGGATCACAGATACGCAGTATTTT. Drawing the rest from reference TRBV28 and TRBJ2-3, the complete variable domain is DVKVTQSSRYLVKRTGEKVFLECVQDMDHENMFWYRQDPGLGLRLIYFSYDVKMKEKGDIPEGYSVSREKKERFSLILESASTNQTSMYLCASSLNSSGITDTQYFGPGTRLTVL.

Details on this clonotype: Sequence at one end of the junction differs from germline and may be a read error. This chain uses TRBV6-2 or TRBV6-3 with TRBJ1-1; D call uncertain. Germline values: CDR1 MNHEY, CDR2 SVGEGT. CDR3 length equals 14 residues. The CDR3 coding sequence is TGTACCAGCAATTACATTCTGGGTCGGACTGAAGCTTTCTTT. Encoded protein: CTSNYILGRTEAFF.

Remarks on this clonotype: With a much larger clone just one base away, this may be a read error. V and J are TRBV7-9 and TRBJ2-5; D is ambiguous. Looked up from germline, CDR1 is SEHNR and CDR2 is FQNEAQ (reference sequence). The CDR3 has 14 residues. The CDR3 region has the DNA TGTGCCAGCCGCTCGGGCCTACCCCAAGGGACCCAGTACTTC. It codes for CASRSGLPQGTQYF. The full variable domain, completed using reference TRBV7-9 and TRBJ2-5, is DTGVSQNPRHKITKRGQNVTFRCDPISEHNRLYWYRQTLGQGPEFLTYFQNEAQLEKSRLLSDRFSAERPKGSFSTLEIQRTEQGDSAMYLCASRSGLPQGTQYFGPGTRLLVL.

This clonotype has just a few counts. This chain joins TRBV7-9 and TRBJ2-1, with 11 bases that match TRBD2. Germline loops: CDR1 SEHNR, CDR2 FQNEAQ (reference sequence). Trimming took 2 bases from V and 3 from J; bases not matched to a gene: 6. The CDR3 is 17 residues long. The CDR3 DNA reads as TGTGCCAGCAGCTTAACGGCTAGCGGGGGGAACTACAATGAGCAGTTCTTC. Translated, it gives CASSLTASGGNYNEQFF.

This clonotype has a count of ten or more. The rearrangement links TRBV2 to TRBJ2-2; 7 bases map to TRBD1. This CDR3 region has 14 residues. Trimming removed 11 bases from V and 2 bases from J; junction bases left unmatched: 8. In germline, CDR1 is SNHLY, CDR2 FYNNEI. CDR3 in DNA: TGTGCCGGCCGGGACAGAGAAAACACCGGGGAGCTGTTTTTT. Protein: CAGRDRENTGELFF.

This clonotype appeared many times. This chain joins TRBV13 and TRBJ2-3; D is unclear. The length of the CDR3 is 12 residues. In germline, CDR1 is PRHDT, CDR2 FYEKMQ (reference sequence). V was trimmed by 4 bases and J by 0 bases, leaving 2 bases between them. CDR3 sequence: CASSSSTDTQYF. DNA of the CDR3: TGTGCCAGCAGCTCAAGCACAGATACGCAGTATTTT.

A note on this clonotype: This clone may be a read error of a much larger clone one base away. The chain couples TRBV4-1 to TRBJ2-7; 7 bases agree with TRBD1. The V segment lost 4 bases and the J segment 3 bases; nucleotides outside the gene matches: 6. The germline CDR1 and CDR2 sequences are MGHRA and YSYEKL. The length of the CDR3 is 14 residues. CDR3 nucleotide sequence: TGCGCCAGCAGCCCAGGGTCAGGGGGCTACGAGCAGTACTTC. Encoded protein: CASSPGSGGYEQYF.

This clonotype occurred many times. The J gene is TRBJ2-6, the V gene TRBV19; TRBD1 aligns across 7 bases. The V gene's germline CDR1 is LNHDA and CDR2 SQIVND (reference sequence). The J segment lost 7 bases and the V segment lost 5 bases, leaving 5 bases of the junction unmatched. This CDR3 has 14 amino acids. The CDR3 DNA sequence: TGTGCCAGTAGTGCGAACAGGGGAGCCAACGTCCTGACTTTC. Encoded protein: CASSANRGANVLTF. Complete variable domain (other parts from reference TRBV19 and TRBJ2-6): DGGITQSPKYLFRKEGQNVTLSCEQNLNHDAMYWYRQDPGQGLRLIYYSQIVNDFQKGDIAEGYSVSREKKESFPLTVTSAQKNPTAFYLCASSANRGANVLTFGAGSRLTVL.

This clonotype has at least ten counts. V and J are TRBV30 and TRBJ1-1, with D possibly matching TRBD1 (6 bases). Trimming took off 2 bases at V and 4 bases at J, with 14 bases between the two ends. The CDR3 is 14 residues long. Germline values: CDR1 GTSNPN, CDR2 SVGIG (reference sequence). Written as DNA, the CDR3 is TGTGCCTGGAGTTACCAAGGGGGACGCACTGAAGCTTTCTTT. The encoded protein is CAWSYQGGRTEAFF.

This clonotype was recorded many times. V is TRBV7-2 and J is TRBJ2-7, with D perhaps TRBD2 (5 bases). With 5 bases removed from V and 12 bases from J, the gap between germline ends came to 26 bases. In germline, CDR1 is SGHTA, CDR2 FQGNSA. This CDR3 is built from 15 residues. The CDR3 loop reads CASSPPPVSGSYMYF. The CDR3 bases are TGTGCCAGCAGCCCCCCCCCGGTGAGCGGCAGTTACATGTACTTC. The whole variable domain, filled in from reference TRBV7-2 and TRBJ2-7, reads GAGVSQSPSNKVTEKGKDVELRCDPISGHTALYWYRQSLGQGLEFLIYFQGNSAPDKSGLPSDRFSAERTGGSVSTLTIQRTQQEDSAVYLCASSPPPVSGSYMYFGPGTRLTVT.

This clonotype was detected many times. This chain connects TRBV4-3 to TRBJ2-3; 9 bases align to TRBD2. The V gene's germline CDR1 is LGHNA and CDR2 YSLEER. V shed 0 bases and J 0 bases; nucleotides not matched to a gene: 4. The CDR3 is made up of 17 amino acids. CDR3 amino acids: CASSQDRLAASTDTQYF. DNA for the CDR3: TGCGCCAGCAGCCAAGATCGACTAGCGGCTAGCACAGATACGCAGTATTTT.

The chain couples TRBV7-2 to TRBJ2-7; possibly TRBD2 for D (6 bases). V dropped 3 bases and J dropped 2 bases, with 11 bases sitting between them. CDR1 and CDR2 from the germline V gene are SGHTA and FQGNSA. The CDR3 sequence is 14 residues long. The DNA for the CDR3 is TGTGCCAGCAGCTTTTATACGGGGGCCTACGAGCAGTACTTC. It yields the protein CASSFYTGAYEQYF.

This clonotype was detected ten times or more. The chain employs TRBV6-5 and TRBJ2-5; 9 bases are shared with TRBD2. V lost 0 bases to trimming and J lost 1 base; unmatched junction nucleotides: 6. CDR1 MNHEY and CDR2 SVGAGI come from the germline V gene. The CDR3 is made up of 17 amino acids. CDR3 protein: CASSYSGLAGTQETQYF. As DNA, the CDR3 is TGTGCCAGCAGTTACTCCGGCCTAGCGGGAACCCAAGAGACCCAGTACTTC.

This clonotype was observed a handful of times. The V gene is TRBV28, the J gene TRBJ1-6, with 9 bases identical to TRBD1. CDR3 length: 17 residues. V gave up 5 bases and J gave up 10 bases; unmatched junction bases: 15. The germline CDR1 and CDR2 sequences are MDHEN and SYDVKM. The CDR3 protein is CASSLLWDRDDGSPLHF. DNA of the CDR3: TGTGCCAGCAGTCTCCTATGGGACAGGGACGACGGCTCACCCCTCCACTTT. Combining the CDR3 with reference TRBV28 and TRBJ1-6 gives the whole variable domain DVKVTQSSRYLVKRTGEKVFLECVQDMDHENMFWYRQDPGLGLRLIYFSYDVKMKEKGDIPEGYSVSREKKERFSLILESASTNQTSMYLCASSLLWDRDDGSPLHFGNGTRLTVT.

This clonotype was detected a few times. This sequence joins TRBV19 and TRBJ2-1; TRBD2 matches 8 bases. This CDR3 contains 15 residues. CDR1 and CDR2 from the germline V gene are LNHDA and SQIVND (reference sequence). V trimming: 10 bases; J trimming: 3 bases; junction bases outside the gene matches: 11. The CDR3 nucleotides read TGTGCCACAAGGCCCAGCGGGGGAAACTACAATGAGCAGTTCTTC. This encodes CATRPSGGNYNEQFF.

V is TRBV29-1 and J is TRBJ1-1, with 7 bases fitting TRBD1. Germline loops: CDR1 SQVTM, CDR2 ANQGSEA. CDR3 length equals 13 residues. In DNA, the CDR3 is TGCTGCTCGGAGACAGGGATGGGGACTGAAGCTTTCTTT. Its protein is CCSETGMGTEAFF.

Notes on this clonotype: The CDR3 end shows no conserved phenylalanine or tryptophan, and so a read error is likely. CDR3 bases: TGTGCCAGCAGCGTCGGGACAGGGATATATGGCTACACCCTC. It encodes CASSVGTGIYGYTL. The rearrangement links TRBV13 to TRBJ1-2; 9 bases agree with TRBD1. Trimming at V came to 5 bases and at J to 5 bases, leaving 6 bases not matched to a gene. The length of the CDR3 is 14 residues. The germline V gene has CDR1 PRHDT and CDR2 FYEKMQ (reference sequence).

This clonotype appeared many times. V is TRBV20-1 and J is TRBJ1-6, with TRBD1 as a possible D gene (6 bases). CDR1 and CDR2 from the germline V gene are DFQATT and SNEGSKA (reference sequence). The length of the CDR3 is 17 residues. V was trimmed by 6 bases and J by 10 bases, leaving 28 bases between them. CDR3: CSARPRKTGLEGSPLHF. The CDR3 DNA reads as TGCAGTGCCAGACCCCGAAAGACAGGTCTGGAGGGGTCACCCCTCCACTTT.

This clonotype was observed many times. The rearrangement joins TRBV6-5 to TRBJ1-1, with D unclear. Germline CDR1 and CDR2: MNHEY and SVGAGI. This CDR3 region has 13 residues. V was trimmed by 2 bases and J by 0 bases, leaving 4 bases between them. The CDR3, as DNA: TGTGCCAGCAGTTACCTAATGAACACTGAAGCTTTCTTT. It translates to CASSYLMNTEAFF.

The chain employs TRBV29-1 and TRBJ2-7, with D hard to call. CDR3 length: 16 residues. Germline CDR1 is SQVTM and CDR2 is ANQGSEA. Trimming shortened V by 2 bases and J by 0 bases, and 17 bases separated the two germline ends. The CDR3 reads CSVEFSSERSSYEQYF. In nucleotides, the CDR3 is TGCAGCGTTGAATTTAGTTCGGAAAGGAGCTCCTACGAGCAGTACTTC.

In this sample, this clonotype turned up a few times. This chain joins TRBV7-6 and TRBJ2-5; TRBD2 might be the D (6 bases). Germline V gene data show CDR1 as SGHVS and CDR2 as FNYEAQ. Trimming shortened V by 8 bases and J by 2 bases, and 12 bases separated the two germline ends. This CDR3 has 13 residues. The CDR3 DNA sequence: TGTGCCAGCTCCGGGGGATTTCAAGAGACCCAGTACTTC. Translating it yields CASSGGFQETQYF.

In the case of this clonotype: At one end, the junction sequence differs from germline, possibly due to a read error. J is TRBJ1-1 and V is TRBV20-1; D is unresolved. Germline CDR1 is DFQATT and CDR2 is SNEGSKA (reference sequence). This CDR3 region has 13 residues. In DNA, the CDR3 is TGCAGTGCTAGAGTTCAAGAAAACACTGAAGCTCTCTTT. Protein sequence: CSARVQENTEALF.

The CDR3 loop is CASSQDLRTSGYNEQFF. Here the CDR3 DNA reads TGTGCCAGCAGCCAAGATTTGCGGACTAGCGGGTACAATGAGCAGTTCTTC. The chain uses TRBV3-1 and TRBJ2-1; 11 positions agree with TRBD2. The length of the CDR3 is 17 residues. From germline, CDR1 is LGHDT and CDR2 YNNKEL (reference sequence). J gave up 4 bases and V 0 bases, and 5 bases lay outside the gene matches.

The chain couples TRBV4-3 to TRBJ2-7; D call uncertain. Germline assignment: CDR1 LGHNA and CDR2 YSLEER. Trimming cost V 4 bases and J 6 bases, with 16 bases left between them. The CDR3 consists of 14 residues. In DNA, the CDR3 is TGCGCCAGCAGCCTCGATACGGGCCTCCCCGAGCAGTACTTC. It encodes CASSLDTGLPEQYF.

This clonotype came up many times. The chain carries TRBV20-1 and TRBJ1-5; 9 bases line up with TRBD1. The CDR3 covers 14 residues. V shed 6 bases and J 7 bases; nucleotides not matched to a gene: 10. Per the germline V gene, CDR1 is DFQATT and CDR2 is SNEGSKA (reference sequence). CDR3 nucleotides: TGCAGTGCCCTTCTTAGGACAGGGGACCAGCCCCAGCATTTT. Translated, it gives CSALLRTGDQPQHF.

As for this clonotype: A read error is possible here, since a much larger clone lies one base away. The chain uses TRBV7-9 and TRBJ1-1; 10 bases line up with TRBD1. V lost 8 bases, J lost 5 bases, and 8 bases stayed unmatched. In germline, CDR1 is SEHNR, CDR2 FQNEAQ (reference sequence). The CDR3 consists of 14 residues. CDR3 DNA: TGTGCCAGCCGGGGACAGGGGACCTTTACTGAAGCTTTCTTT. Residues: CASRGQGTFTEAFF.